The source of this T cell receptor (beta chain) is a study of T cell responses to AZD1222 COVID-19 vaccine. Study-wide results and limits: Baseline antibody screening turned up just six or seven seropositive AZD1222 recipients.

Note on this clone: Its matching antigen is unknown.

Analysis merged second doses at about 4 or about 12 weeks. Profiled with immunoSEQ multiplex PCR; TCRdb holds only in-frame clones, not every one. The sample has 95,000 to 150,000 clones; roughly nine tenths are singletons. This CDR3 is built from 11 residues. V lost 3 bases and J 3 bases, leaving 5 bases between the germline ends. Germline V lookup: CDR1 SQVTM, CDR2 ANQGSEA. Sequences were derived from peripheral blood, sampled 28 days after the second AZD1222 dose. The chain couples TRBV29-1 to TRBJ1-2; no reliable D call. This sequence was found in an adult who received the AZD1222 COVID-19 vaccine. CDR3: CSVEAYYGYTF. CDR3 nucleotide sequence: TGCAGCGTTGAGGCTTACTATGGCTACACCTTC. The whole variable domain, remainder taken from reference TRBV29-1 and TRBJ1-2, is SAVISQKPSRDICQRGTSLTIQCQVDSQVTMMFWYRQQPGQSLTLIATANQGSEATYESGFVIDKFPISRPNLTFSTLTVSNMSPEDSSIYLCSVEAYYGYTFGSGTRLTVV.